These 13 T cell receptor beta chains were all obtained from the same sample, sequenced in a study of control samples from healthy donors and cancer patients (dated by TCRdb to the early 2020s). Library prep was done by the immunoSEQ multiplex PCR assay. TCRdb's version of the immuneACCESS table is confined to in-frame rearrangements and falls short of the full clone set. An unresolved V gene accounts for under half of the shortfall where checked; the remainder is of unknown origin. The sample data list under 450,000 clones, and about 93% of these were observed just once. The ten largest clones take up 5% to 8% of the sample. The sequenced material came from PBMCs. These receptors all come from a man aged 40-49 years with head and neck cancer.

The chain links TRBV19 to TRBJ1-5; TRBD1 might be the D (6 bases). The V gene lost 4 bases and the J gene lost 7 bases, with 20 bases spanning the gap. Per germline, CDR1 LNHDA and CDR2 SQIVND (reference sequence). The CDR3 covers 16 residues. This chain's CDR3 is CASSTSTGPLEQPQHF. DNA of the CDR3: TGTGCCAGTAGTACCTCAACAGGGCCTCTTGAGCAGCCCCAGCATTTT.

The V call is TRBV5-6, the J call TRBJ2-1; D uncertain. The CDR3 has 14 amino acids. Trimming removed 0 bases at V and 4 bases at J, with 8 bases between. From germline, CDR1 is SGHDT and CDR2 YYEEEE. The CDR3 sequence is CASSLGSAYNEQFF. The CDR3 DNA reads TGTGCCAGCAGCTTGGGTTCGGCATACAATGAGCAGTTCTTC.

This clone was recorded only once. The chain has TRBV9 and TRBJ1-1, with unresolved D. Germline CDR1 reads SGDLS; CDR2 reads YYNGEE. The CDR3 runs to 13 residues. The V gene lost 3 bases and the J gene lost 3 bases, with 9 bases spanning the gap. The CDR3: CASSAGRYTEAFF. The CDR3 nucleotides are TGTGCCAGCAGCGCTGGACGGTACACTGAAGCTTTCTTT.

The chain uses TRBV28 and TRBJ1-2; D not certain. The CDR3 runs 13 residues. Germline values: CDR1 MDHEN, CDR2 SYDVKM. Between the trimmed V and J ends, which lost 3 bases and 4 bases, there was a span of 9 bases. The CDR3, as DNA: TGTGCCAGCAGTTTGCAGATCGTCTATGGCTACACCTTC. Protein: CASSLQIVYGYTF.

V and J are TRBV2 and TRBJ2-1; D unclear. The CDR3 is 10 residues long. Germline CDR1 is SNHLY and CDR2 is FYNNEI. Deletions cut 4 bases from V and 13 bases from J, with 8 bases between. In DNA form, the CDR3 reads TGTGCCAGCAGTGGGGATCCCCAGTTCTTC. It encodes CASSGDPQFF.

This clone occurred once. The V and J genes are TRBV9 and TRBJ2-7, with TRBD1 matching over 7 bases. Looked up from germline, CDR1 is SGDLS and CDR2 is YYNGEE. This CDR3 region has 16 residues. J gave up 0 bases and V 3 bases, and 9 bases lay outside the gene matches. The CDR3 sequence is CASSARQGFPSYEQYF. CDR3 bases: TGTGCCAGCAGCGCCAGACAGGGCTTTCCCTCCTACGAGCAGTACTTC.

This clone was seen once. The chain joins TRBV20-1 to TRBJ1-1; D remains ambiguous. V shed 3 bases and J shed 1 base, with 6 bases lying between them. This CDR3 has 12 residues. The germline V gene encodes CDR1 DFQATT and CDR2 SNEGSKA (reference sequence). For the CDR3, the DNA is TGCAGTGCTAGTAGCCCGAACACTGAAGCTTTCTTT. It codes for CSASSPNTEAFF.

The CDR3 protein is CASSLDRGRFGTGELFF. CDR3 DNA sequence: TGTGCCAGCAGCCTAGACAGGGGGCGGTTTGGCACCGGGGAGCTGTTTTTT. This chain joins TRBV5-6 and TRBJ2-2, with 10 bases fitting TRBD1. In germline, CDR1 is SGHDT, CDR2 YYEEEE. The CDR3 extends over 17 amino acids. Trimming at V came to 4 bases and at J to 4 bases, leaving 10 bases not matched to a gene. The whole variable domain, filled in from reference TRBV5-6 and TRBJ2-2, reads DAGVTQSPTHLIKTRGQQVTLRCSPKSGHDTVSWYQQALGQGPQFIFQYYEEEERQRGNFPDRFSGHQFPNYSSELNVNALLLGDSALYLCASSLDRGRFGTGELFFGEGSRLTVL.

V and J are TRBV7-2 and TRBJ1-6; D unclear. The CDR3 length is 14 residues. V lost 0 bases, J lost 10 bases, and 10 bases lay in between. CDR1 is SGHTA and CDR2 is FQGNSA in the germline V gene. The CDR3 DNA reads as TGTGCCAGCAGCTTAGCGCGGGAGGGCTCACCCCTCCACTTT. The encoded protein is CASSLAREGSPLHF.

The J gene is TRBJ2-3, the V gene TRBV9; no clear D gene. This CDR3 is 12 amino acids long. The germline gives CDR1 SGDLS, CDR2 YYNGEE. V lost 0 bases and J lost 6, with 5 bases in between. The CDR3 is CASSVVGDTQYF. In DNA, the CDR3 is TGTGCCAGCAGCGTAGTTGGGGATACGCAGTATTTT.

The sample holds a few counts of this clone. The chain links TRBV5-1 to TRBJ1-2; the D gene is possibly TRBD1 (5 bases). The CDR3 is made up of 14 amino acids. Germline CDR1 is SGHRS and CDR2 is YFSETQ. The ends were cut back, 2 bases at V and 4 bases at J, with 12 bases in the middle. The CDR3 nucleotides read TGCGCCAGCAGCTTTGCCGGGGGTAGCTATGGCTACACCTTC. This encodes CASSFAGGSYGYTF.

The V call is TRBV28, the J call TRBJ1-5, with D perhaps matching TRBD1 (5 bases). The CDR3 contains 13 residues. Trimming shortened V by 5 bases and J by 3 bases, and 8 bases separated the two germline ends. Germline assignment: CDR1 MDHEN and CDR2 SYDVKM. CDR3 nucleotides: TGTGCCAGCAGTACAGGAGACAATCAGCCCCAGCATTTT. Translation gives CASSTGDNQPQHF.

The chain employs TRBV7-2 and TRBJ1-5, with D tentatively TRBD1 (6 bases). The V gene lost 1 base and the J gene lost 4 bases, with 14 bases spanning the gap. Per the germline V gene, CDR1 is SGHTA and CDR2 is FQGNSA. The CDR3 has 16 residues. The CDR3 DNA follows: TGTGCCAGCAGCTTAGTGTGGGGAGGGGGGAATCAGCCCCAGCATTTT. Encoded protein: CASSLVWGGGNQPQHF.